This T cell receptor (beta chain) is drawn from a study of blood T cell repertoires in COVID-19. Study-level information: T cells, B-cell-depleted T cells, or PBMCs provided the cDNA or gDNA that served as material.

Data came from immunoSEQ multiplex PCR; TCRdb stores just in-frame clones and leaves some out. The sample lists 100,000 to 150,000 clones; about 85% were seen once. Trimming shortened V by 4 bases and J by 6 bases, and 19 bases separated the two germline ends. There are 16 residues in the CDR3. Germline V gives CDR1 LGHDT, CDR2 YNNKEL (reference sequence). Material: peripheral blood. The J gene is TRBJ2-1, the V gene TRBV3-1 (or the pseudogene TRBV3-2); the D gene is possibly TRBD1 (6 bases). The receptor was isolated from a man aged 40-50 years with active or convalescent COVID-19. The CDR3 loop is CASSLAGGGRGNEQFF. CDR3 nucleotides: TGTGCCAGCAGCCTGGCAGGTGGGGGCCGTGGCAATGAGCAGTTCTTC.